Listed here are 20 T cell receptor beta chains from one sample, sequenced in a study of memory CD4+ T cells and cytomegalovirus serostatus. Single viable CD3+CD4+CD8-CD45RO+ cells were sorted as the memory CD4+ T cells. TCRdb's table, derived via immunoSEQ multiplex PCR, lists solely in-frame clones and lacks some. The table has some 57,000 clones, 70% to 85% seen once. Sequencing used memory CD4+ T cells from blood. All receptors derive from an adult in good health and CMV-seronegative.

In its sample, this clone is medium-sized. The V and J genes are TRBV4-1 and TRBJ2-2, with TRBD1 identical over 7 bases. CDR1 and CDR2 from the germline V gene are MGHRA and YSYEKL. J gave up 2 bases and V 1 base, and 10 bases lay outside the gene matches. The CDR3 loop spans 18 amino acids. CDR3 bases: TGCGCCAGCAGCCAAGGGGGGTGGGACAGCTTCAACACCGGGGAGCTGTTTTTT. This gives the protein CASSQGGWDSFNTGELFF.

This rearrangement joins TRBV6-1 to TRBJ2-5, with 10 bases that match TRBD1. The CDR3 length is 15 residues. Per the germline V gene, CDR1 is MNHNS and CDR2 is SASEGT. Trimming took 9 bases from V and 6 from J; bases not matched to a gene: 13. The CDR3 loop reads CASEARDRGSKTQYF. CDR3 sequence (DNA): TGTGCCAGTGAAGCACGGGACAGGGGTTCGAAGACCCAGTACTTC.

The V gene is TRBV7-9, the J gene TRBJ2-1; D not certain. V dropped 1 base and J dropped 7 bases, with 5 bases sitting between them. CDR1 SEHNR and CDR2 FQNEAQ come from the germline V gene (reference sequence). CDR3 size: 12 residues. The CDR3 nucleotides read TGTGCCAGCAGCTTAGACGTGAATGAGCAGTTCTTC. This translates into CASSLDVNEQFF. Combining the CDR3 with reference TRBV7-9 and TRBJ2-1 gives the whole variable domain DTGVSQNPRHKITKRGQNVTFRCDPISEHNRLYWYRQTLGQGPEFLTYFQNEAQLEKSRLLSDRFSAERPKGSFSTLEIQRTEQGDSAMYLCASSLDVNEQFFGPGTRLTVL.

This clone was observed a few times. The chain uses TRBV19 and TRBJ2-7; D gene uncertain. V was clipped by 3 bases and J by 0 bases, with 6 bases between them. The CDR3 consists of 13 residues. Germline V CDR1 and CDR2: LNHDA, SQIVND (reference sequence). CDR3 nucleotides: TGTGCCAGTAGTATGTCAAACTCCTACGAGCAGTACTTC. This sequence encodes CASSMSNSYEQYF.

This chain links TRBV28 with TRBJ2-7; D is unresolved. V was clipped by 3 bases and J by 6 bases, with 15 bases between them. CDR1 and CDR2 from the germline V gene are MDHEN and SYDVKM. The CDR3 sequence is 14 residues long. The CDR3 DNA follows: TGTGCCAGCAGTTTGCCTTGGGCAGGTAGCGAGCAGTACTTC. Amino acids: CASSLPWAGSEQYF.

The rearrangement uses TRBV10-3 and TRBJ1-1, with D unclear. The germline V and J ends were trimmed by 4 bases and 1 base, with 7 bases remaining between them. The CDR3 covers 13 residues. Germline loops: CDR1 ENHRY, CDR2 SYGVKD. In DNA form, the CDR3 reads TGTGCCATCAGTGGCCCACGGAACACTGAAGCTTTCTTT. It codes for CAISGPRNTEAFF.

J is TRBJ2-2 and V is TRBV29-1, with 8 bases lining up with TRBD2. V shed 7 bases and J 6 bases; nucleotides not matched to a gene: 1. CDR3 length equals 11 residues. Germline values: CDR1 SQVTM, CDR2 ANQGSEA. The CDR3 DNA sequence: TGCAGCGCCGGGGGGGCCGGGGAGCTGTTTTTT. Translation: CSAGGAGELFF.

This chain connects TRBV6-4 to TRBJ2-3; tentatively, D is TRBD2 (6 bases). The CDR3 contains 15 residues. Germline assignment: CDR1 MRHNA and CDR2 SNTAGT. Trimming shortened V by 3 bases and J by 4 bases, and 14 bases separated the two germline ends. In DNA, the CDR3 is TGTGCCAGCAGTGAAAATCCGGGACTTGCAGATACGCAGTATTTT. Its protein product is CASSENPGLADTQYF.

CDR3 nucleotide sequence: TGCAGCGTTGTTAGAGATAGCACAGATACGCAGTATTTT. As protein: CSVVRDSTDTQYF. The J gene is TRBJ2-3, the V gene TRBV29-1, with no clear D. The CDR3 covers 13 residues. Germline CDR1 and CDR2: SQVTM and ANQGSEA. Trimming took off 4 bases at V and 0 bases at J, with 8 bases between the two ends.

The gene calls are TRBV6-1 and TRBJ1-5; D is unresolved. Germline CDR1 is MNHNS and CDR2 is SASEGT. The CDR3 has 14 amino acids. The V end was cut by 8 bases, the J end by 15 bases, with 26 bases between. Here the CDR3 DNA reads TGTGCCAGCTTTGAGGTCGGTTCCAGTGTCGGTCCGCATTTT. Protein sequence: CASFEVGSSVGPHF.

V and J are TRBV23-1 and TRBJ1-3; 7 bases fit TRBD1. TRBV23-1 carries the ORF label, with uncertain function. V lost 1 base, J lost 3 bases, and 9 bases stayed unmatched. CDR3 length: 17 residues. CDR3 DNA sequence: TGCGCCAGCAGTCAATTCCGTTGGGACAGAGGTGGAAACACCATATATTTT. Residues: CASSQFRWDRGGNTIYF.

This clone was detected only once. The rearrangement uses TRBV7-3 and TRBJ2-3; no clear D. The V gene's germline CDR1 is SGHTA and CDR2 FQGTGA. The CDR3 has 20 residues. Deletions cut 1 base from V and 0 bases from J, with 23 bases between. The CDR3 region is CASSLIGGYSGSSSTDTQYF. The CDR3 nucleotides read TGTGCCAGCAGCTTAATTGGTGGTTACTCGGGCAGCTCAAGCACAGATACGCAGTATTTT.

The CDR3 region has the DNA TGCAGCGTTGAACTATGGCTAGCGGGAGGCTCCGGGCAGTACTTC. The encoded protein is CSVELWLAGGSGQYF. The chain uses TRBV29-1 and TRBJ2-7, with 11 positions matching TRBD2. The trim removed 2 bases at V and 9 bases at J, leaving 12 bases unmatched. Germline CDR1 reads SQVTM; CDR2 reads ANQGSEA. The length of the CDR3 is 15 residues.

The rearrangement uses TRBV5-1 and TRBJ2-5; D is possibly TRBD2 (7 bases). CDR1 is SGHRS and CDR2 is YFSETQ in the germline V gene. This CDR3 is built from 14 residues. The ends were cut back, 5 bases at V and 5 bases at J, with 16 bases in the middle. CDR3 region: CASRLRGRSETQYF. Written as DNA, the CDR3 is TGCGCCAGCAGACTGCGGGGGCGGTCTGAGACCCAGTACTTC.

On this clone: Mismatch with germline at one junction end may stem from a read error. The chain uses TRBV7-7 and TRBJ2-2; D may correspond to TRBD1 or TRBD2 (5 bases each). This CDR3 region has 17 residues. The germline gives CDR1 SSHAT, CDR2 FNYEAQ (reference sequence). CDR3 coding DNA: TGTGCTAGCAGCTTAGGGCTATACGAGGGGTACACCGGGGAGCTGTTTTTT. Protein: CASSLGLYEGYTGELFF.

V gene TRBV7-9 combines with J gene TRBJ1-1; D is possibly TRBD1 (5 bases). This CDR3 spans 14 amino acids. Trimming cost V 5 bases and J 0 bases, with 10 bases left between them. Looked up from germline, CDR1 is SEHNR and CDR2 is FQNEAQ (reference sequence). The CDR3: CASSRMGVNTEAFF. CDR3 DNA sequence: TGTGCCAGCAGCCGGATGGGGGTGAACACTGAAGCTTTCTTT.

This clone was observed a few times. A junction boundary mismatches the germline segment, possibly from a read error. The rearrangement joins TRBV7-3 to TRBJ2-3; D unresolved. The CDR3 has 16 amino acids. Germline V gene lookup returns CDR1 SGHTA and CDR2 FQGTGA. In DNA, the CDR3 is TGTGCCAGCAGCATAACTGCTAATATGGGCACAGATACGCAGTATTTT. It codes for CASSITANMGTDTQYF. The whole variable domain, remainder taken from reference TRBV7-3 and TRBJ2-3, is GAGVSQTPSNKVTEKGKYVELRCDPISGHTALYWYRQSLGQGPEFLIYFQGTGAADDSGLPNDRFFAVRPEGSVSTLKIQRTERGDSAVYLCASSITANMGTDTQYFGPGTRLTVL.

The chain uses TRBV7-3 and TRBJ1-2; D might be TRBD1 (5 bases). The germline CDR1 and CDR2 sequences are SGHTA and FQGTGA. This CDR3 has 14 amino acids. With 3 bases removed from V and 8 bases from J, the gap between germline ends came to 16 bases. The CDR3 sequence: CASSLTGGVEGYTF. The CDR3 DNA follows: TGTGCCAGCAGCTTGACGGGGGGGGTTGAGGGCTACACCTTC.

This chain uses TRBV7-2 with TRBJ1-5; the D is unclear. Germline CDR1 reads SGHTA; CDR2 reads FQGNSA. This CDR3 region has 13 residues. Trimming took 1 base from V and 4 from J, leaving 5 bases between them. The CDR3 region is CASSLGVNQPQHF. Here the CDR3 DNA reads TGTGCCAGCAGCTTAGGTGTAAATCAGCCCCAGCATTTT.

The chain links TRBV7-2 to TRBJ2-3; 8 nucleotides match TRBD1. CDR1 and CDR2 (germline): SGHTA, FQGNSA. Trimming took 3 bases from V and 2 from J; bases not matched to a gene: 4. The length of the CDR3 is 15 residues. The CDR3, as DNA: TGTGCCAGCAGCTTGCAGGGGGCGCCCACAGATACGCAGTATTTT. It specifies CASSLQGAPTDTQYF.